These 15 T cell receptor beta chains came from one sample sequenced in a study of shared clonotypes between healthy human individuals. This table comes from immunoSEQ multiplex PCR, and its TCRdb copy is limited to in-frame clones, with some not included. The sample consists of hundreds of thousands of clones, around 74% of them appearing once. The sample was memory CD4+ T cells sorted from blood. Subset reported: CD45RA-negative fraction. These receptors were obtained from a woman aged 30 to 39 in good health.

The chain recombines TRBV29-1 with TRBJ1-2; D is unclear. Germline V CDR1 and CDR2: SQVTM, ANQGSEA. This CDR3 has 11 residues. Trimming removed 7 bases at V and 4 bases at J, with 10 bases between. CDR3 sequence (DNA): TGCAGCGGAGGAGACACCTATGGCTACACCTTC. Its translation is CSGGDTYGYTF.

The chain combines TRBV5-1 with TRBJ2-2, with 13 bases that match TRBD2. The CDR3 contains 16 residues. V was pared by 3 bases and J by 6 bases, with 5 bases of the junction left unmatched. Germline V gene sequence: CDR1 SGHRS, CDR2 YFSETQ. This CDR3 reads CASSWGTSGNSGELFF. The CDR3 region has the DNA TGCGCCAGCAGCTGGGGGACTAGCGGGAATTCCGGGGAGCTGTTTTTT.

CDR3 sequence reads: CASSTRTGRMSTEAFF. The CDR3 DNA reads TGTGCCAGCAGCACAAGGACCGGGAGGATGAGCACTGAAGCTTTCTTT. V gene TRBV7-9 combines with J gene TRBJ1-1; D ambiguous. There are 16 residues in the CDR3. V dropped 5 bases and J dropped 4 bases, with 20 bases sitting between them. Germline CDR1 SEHNR, CDR2 FQNEAQ (reference sequence).

The chain employs TRBV7-8 and TRBJ1-1; the match to TRBD1 covers 8 bases. The germline V gene encodes CDR1 SGHVS and CDR2 FQNEAQ. The length of the CDR3 is 14 residues. With 4 bases clipped from V and 4 bases from J, the junction kept 5 bases outside the gene matches. CDR3 coding DNA: TGTGCCAGCAGCTCGACAGGGGTTCGCACTGAAGCTTTCTTT. Translating gives CASSSTGVRTEAFF.

This clone appeared a few times. The V gene is TRBV29-1, the J gene TRBJ2-1, with a tentative D call TRBD1 (5 bases). Trimming took 8 bases from V and 5 from J, leaving 13 bases between them. The CDR3 totals 12 residues. Germline CDR1 SQVTM, CDR2 ANQGSEA. CDR3 residues: CSFAGFHNEQFF. The CDR3, as DNA: TGCAGCTTCGCAGGGTTTCACAATGAGCAGTTCTTC.

The chain combines TRBV5-4 with TRBJ1-2; a possible D gene is TRBD1 (6 bases). CDR1 is SGHNT and CDR2 is YYREEE in the germline V gene (reference sequence). V was cut by 1 base and J by 3 bases, with 7 bases left in between. The CDR3 has 13 amino acids. CDR3: CASSLRGYYGYTF. In DNA, the CDR3 is TGTGCCAGCAGCTTGAGGGGGTACTATGGCTACACCTTC.

This clone was recorded a few times. The chain is built from TRBV28 and TRBJ1-2; no clear D gene. This CDR3 is built from 12 residues. The V end was cut by 6 bases, the J end by 7 bases, with 12 bases between. Germline V gene sequence: CDR1 MDHEN, CDR2 SYDVKM. The CDR3 loop reads CASRPIGVGYTF. The CDR3 bases are TGTGCCAGCAGGCCAATCGGGGTTGGCTACACCTTC.

The rearrangement links TRBV18 to TRBJ2-5; D might be TRBD1 or TRBD2, each matching 6 bases. This CDR3 has 14 residues. V was pared by 4 bases and J by 5 bases, with 14 bases between. The germline CDR1 and CDR2 sequences are KGHSH and LQKENI. CDR3: CASSQSRGQETQYF. The DNA of the CDR3 is TGTGCCAGCTCACAATCCCGGGGGCAGGAGACCCAGTACTTC.

This clone was observed a handful of times. The gene calls are TRBV5-8 and TRBJ1-1; TRBD1 might be the D (6 bases). CDR3 size: 15 residues. V was trimmed by 0 bases and J by 5 bases, leaving 14 bases between them. Germline values: CDR1 SGHTS, CDR2 YDEGEE. The CDR3 DNA sequence: TGTGCCAGCAGCTTGGTTCAGGGGTCGGGGACTGAAGCTTTCTTT. Its translation is CASSLVQGSGTEAFF.

This clone was observed a single time. This chain joins TRBV11-3 and TRBJ1-4, with D unresolved. Germline V gives CDR1 SGHNT, CDR2 YENEEA. Trimming left V 4 bases short and J 3 bases short, with 9 bases between. The CDR3 sequence is 14 residues long. The CDR3 bases are TGTGCCAGCAGCTCCGGGCTGTCTAATGAAAAACTGTTTTTT. It translates to CASSSGLSNEKLFF.

This clone was observed a few times. The chain is built from TRBV18 and TRBJ2-2, with 7 bases fitting TRBD1. The length of the CDR3 is 15 residues. The germline CDR1 and CDR2 sequences are KGHSH and LQKENI. Trimming removed 2 bases from V and 3 bases from J; junction bases left unmatched: 3. The CDR3 bases are TGTGCCAGCTCACCAGGGCAGGGGGACACCGGGGAGCTGTTTTTT. Amino acid sequence: CASSPGQGDTGELFF.

The rearrangement links TRBV2 to TRBJ1-1; possible D gene TRBD1, 6 bases. The germline V and J ends were trimmed by 7 bases and 1 base, with 19 bases remaining between them. CDR3 size: 16 residues. Germline CDR1 reads SNHLY; CDR2 reads FYNNEI. CDR3 sequence (DNA): TGTGCCAGCAATAAGGGGACACCCTTGGCGAACACTGAAGCTTTCTTT. Translated: CASNKGTPLANTEAFF. Based on the CDR3 plus reference TRBV2 and TRBJ1-1, the full variable domain is EPEVTQTPSHQVTQMGQEVILRCVPISNHLYFYWYRQILGQKVEFLVSFYNNEISEKSEIFDDQFSVERPDGSNFTLKIRSTKLEDSAMYFCASNKGTPLANTEAFFGQGTRLTVV.

The chain combines TRBV5-4 with TRBJ1-2; perhaps TRBD1 as D (6 bases). CDR3 size: 16 residues. Trimming cost V 4 bases and J 0 bases, with 16 bases left between them. The germline gives CDR1 SGHNT, CDR2 YYREEE (reference sequence). The CDR3 DNA reads TGTGCCAGCAGCCAAGGGGGTACCGGAGCTAACTATGGCTACACCTTC. Amino acids: CASSQGGTGANYGYTF.

In its sample, this clone was seen once. CDR3 sequence reads: CASSGWSSGNTIYF. CDR3 sequence (DNA): TGTGCCAGCAGTGGTTGGTCCTCTGGAAACACCATATATTTT. J is TRBJ1-3 and V is TRBV6-1; D unclear. The CDR3 consists of 14 residues. Germline V gives CDR1 MNHNS, CDR2 SASEGT. The ends were cut back, 4 bases at V and 0 bases at J, with 7 bases in the middle.

The V and J genes are TRBV7-2 and TRBJ2-3, with TRBD1 identical over 7 bases. The V and J ends lost 2 bases and 4 bases, in that order; junction bases with no gene match: 6. CDR1 and CDR2 (germline): SGHTA, FQGNSA. The CDR3 consists of 15 residues. The CDR3 nucleotides are TGTGCCAGCAGCTTACTCAGGGGGTTTGCAGATACGCAGTATTTT. This translates into CASSLLRGFADTQYF.